The next 2 T cell receptor beta chains were all read from a single sample in a study of blood T cell repertoires in COVID-19. The repertoire was sequenced with immunoSEQ multiplex PCR; TCRdb's copy has only in-frame clones and lacks some. The repertoire includes under 250,000 clones, roughly 88% of them detected once, and over 1.3% sits in the top ten. What was sequenced was peripheral blood. The receptors shown here come from a man older than 75 with acute or convalescent COVID-19.

The chain employs TRBV4-2 and TRBJ2-2, with 8 bases fitting TRBD2. The length of the CDR3 is 18 residues. V was pared by 0 bases and J by 6 bases, with 12 bases of the junction left unmatched. The germline gives CDR1 LGHNA, CDR2 YNFKEQ. The CDR3 here is CASSQERQSGSLAGELFF. CDR3 nucleotide sequence: TGTGCCAGCAGCCAAGAGAGGCAGAGCGGGAGTCTAGCCGGGGAGCTGTTTTTT.

This chain uses TRBV29-1 with TRBJ1-1; the D is unclear. Germline V lookup: CDR1 SQVTM, CDR2 ANQGSEA. The CDR3 loop spans 11 amino acids. Trimming left V 7 bases short and J 5 bases short, with 11 bases between. The CDR3 nucleotides are TGCAGCGCTGTGAGCGTGACTGAAGCTTTCTTT. Translating it yields CSAVSVTEAFF.